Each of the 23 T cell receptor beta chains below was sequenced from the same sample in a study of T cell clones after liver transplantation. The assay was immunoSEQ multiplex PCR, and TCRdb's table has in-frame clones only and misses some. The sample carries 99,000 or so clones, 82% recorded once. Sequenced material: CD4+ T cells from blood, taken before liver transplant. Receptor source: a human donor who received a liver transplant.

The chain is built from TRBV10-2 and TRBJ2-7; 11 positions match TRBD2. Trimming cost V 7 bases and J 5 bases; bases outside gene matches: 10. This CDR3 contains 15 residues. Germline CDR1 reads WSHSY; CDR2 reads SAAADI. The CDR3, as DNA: TGCGCCAGCACTGACCTGGGACTAGCGGCCAACGAGCAGTACTTC. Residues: CASTDLGLAANEQYF.

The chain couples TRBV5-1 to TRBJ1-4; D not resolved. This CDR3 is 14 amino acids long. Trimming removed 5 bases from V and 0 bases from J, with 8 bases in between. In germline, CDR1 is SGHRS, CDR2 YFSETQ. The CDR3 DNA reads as TGCGCCAGCAGGCGCGGTGCAACTAATGAAAAACTGTTTTTT. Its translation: CASRRGATNEKLFF.

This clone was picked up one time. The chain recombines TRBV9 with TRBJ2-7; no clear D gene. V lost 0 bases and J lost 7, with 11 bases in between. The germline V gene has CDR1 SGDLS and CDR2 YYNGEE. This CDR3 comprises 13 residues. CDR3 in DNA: TGTGCCAGCAGCGTAGCTGGGATAGGAGAGCAGTACTTC. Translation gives CASSVAGIGEQYF.

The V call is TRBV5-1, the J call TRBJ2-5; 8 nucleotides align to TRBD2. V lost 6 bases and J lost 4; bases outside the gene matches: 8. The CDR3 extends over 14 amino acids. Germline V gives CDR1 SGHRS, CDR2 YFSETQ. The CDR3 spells CASIPGGGRETQYF. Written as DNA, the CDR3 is TGCGCCAGCATCCCTGGCGGGGGGCGAGAGACCCAGTACTTC.

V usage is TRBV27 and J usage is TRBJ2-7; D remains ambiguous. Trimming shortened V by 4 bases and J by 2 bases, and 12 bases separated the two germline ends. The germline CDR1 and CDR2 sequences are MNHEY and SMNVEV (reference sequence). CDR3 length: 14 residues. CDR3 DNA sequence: TGTGCCAGCAGTTACCCTAGACCAGCCTACGAGCAGTACTTC. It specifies CASSYPRPAYEQYF.

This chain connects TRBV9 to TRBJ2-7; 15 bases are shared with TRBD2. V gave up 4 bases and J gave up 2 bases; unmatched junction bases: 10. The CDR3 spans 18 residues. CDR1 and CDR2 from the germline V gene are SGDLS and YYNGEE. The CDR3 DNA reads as TGTGCCAGCAGCCTAGGGACTAGCGGGAGGTGGCCGGCCTACGAGCAGTACTTC. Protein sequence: CASSLGTSGRWPAYEQYF.

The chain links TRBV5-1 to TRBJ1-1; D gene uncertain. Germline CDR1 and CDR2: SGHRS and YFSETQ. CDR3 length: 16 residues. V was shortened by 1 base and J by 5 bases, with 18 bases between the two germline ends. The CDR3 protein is CASSLSPLDGRTEAFF. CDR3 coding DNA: TGCGCCAGCAGCTTGTCCCCTCTCGACGGGCGGACTGAAGCTTTCTTT.

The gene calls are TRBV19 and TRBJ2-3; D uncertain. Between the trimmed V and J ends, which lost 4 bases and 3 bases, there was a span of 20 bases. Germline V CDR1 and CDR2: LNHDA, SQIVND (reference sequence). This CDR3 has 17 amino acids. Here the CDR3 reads CASSKRRTGGGTDTQYF. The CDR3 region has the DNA TGTGCCAGTAGTAAACGTCGTACGGGTGGCGGAACAGATACGCAGTATTTT.

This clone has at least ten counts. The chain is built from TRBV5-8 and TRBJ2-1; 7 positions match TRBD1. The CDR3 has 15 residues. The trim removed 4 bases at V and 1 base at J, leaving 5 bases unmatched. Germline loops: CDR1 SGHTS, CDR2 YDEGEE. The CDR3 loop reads CASSLGQTSYNEQFF. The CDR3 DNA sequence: TGTGCCAGCAGCCTGGGACAGACTTCCTACAATGAGCAGTTCTTC.

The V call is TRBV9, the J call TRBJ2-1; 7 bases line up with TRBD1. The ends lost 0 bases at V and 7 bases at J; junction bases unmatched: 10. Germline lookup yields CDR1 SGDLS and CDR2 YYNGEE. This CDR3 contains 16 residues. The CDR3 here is CASSVVPTGVLNEQFF. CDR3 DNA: TGTGCCAGCAGCGTAGTCCCAACAGGGGTATTAAATGAGCAGTTCTTC. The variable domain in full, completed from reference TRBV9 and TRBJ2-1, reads DSGVTQTPKHLITATGQRVTLRCSPRSGDLSVYWYQQSLDQGLQFLIQYYNGEERAKGNILERFSAQQFPDLHSELNLSSLELGDSALYFCASSVVPTGVLNEQFFGPGTRLTVL.

CDR3 loop: CASSLAAGGKETQYF. DNA for the CDR3: TGTGCCAGCAGCTTGGCAGCGGGGGGAAAAGAGACCCAGTACTTC. J is TRBJ2-5 and V is TRBV5-4; 9 nucleotides line up with TRBD2. CDR1 SGHNT and CDR2 YYREEE come from the germline V gene (reference sequence). V lost 0 bases to trimming and J lost 3 bases; unmatched junction nucleotides: 3. This CDR3 has 15 amino acids.

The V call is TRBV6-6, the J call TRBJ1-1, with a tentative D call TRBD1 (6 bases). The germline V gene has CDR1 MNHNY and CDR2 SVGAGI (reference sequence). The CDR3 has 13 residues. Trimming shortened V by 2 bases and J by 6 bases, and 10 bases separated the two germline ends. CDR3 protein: CASSYEGDPEAFF. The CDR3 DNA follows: TGTGCCAGCAGTTACGAGGGGGATCCTGAAGCTTTCTTT.

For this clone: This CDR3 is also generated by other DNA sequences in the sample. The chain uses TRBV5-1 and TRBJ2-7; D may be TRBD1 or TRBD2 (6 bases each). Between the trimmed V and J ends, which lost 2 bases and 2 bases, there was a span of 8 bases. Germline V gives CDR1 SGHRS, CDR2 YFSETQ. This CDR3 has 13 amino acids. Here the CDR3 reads CASSLGGPYEQYF. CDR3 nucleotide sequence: TGCGCCAGCAGCTTAGGGGGGCCCTACGAGCAGTACTTC.

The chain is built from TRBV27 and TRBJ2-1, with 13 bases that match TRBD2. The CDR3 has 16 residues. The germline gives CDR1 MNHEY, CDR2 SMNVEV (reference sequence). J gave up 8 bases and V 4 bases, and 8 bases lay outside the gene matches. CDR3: CASSSHTSGGAYEQFF. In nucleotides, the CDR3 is TGTGCCAGCAGTTCCCATACTAGCGGGGGGGCCTATGAGCAGTTCTTC.

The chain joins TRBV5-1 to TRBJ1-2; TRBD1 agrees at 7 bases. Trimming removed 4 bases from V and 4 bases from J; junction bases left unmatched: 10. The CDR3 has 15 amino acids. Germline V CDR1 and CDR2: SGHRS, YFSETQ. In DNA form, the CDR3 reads TGCGCCAGCAGCCCCAGACAGGGTAGTATCTATGGCTACACCTTC. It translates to CASSPRQGSIYGYTF. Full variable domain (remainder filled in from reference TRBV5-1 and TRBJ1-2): KAGVTQTPRYLIKTRGQQVTLSCSPISGHRSVSWYQQTPGQGLQFLFEYFSETQRNKGNFPGRFSGRQFSNSRSEMNVSTLELGDSALYLCASSPRQGSIYGYTFGSGTRLTVV.

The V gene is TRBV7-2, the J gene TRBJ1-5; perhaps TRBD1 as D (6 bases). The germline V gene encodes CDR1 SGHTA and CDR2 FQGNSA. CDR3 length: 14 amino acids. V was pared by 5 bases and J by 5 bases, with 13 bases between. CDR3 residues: CASSRIQGDQPQHF. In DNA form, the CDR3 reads TGTGCCAGCAGCCGGATACAGGGTGATCAGCCCCAGCATTTT.

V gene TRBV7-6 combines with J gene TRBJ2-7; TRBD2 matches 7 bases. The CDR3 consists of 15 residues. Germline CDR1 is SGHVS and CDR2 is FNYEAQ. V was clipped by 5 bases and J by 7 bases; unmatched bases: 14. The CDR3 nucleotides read TGTGCCAGCAGCCCCGTGCGCGGGGGTACCGAGGAGCAGTACTTC. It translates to CASSPVRGGTEEQYF. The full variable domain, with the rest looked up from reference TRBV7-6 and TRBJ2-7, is GAGVSQSPRYKVTKRGQDVALRCDPISGHVSLYWYRQALGQGPEFLTYFNYEAQQDKSGLPNDRFSAERPEGSISTLTIQRTEQRDSAMYRCASSPVRGGTEEQYFGPGTRLTVT.

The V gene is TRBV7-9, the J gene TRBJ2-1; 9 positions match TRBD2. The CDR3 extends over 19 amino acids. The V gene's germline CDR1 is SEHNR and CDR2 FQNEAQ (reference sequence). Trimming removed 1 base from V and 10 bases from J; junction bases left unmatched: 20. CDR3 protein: CASSLVGGRASQAREEQFF. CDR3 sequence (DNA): TGTGCCAGCAGCTTAGTGGGCGGGAGGGCGTCGCAAGCCAGGGAGGAGCAGTTCTTC.

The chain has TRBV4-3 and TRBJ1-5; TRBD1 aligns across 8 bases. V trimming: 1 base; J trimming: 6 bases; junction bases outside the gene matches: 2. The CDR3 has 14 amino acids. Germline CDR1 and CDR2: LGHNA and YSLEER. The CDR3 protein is CASSQADRVQPQHF. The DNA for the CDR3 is TGCGCCAGCAGCCAAGCGGACAGGGTTCAGCCCCAGCATTTT.

CDR3 nucleotides: TGTGCCAGCAGCCAAGGCCAACTAGCGGGATACGGGAATGAGCAGTTCTTC. It translates to CASSQGQLAGYGNEQFF. J is TRBJ2-1 and V is TRBV4-2; 10 positions match TRBD2. There are 17 residues in the CDR3. J lost 7 bases, V lost 1 base, and 10 bases had no gene match. The germline V gene encodes CDR1 LGHNA and CDR2 YNFKEQ.

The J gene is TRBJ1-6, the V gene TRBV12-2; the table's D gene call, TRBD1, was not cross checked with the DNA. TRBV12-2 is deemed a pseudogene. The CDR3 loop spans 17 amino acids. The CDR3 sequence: CASRRPGQFSSGSPLHF. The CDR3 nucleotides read TGTGCAAGTCGCAGGCCGGGACAATTCTCTTCTGGTTCACCCCTCCACTTT.

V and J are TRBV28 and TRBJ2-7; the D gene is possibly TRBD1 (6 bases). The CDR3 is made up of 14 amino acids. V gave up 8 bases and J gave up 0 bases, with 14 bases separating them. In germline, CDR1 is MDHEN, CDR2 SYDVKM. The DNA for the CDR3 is TGTGCCAGCTTACAGGGAAAGGGCTCCTACGAGCAGTACTTC. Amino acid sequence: CASLQGKGSYEQYF.

The chain's CDR3 is CASSAPGTANYEQYF. DNA of the CDR3: TGTGCCAGCAGTGCCCCCGGGACGGCCAACTACGAGCAGTACTTC. The chain links TRBV28 to TRBJ2-7, with D perhaps TRBD1 or TRBD2 (5 bases each). Germline loops: CDR1 MDHEN, CDR2 SYDVKM. V dropped 5 bases and J dropped 3 bases, with 17 bases sitting between them. The CDR3 extends over 15 amino acids.